This T cell receptor beta chain was profiled in a study of T cells in Graves' hyperthyroidism and ophthalmopathy (dated by TCRdb to the late 2010s). For the study in its entirety: Peripheral blood was sampled at the time of initial diagnosis, prior to any treatment. For training and testing, the 80 to 100 patients in the discovery cohort were randomly divided in a 7:3 ratio. Following sampling, methimazole starting at 30 mg daily was given to hyperthyroidism patients, and high-dose intravenous methylprednisolone was given to ophthalmopathy patients. In roughly six Graves' hyperthyroidism patients, the study also compared T-cell repertoires from thyroid tissue with T-cell repertoires from blood. The paper describes TCR Vbeta CDR3 sequencing of some 130 peripheral blood samples, made up of 43 ophthalmopathy patients, roughly 75 hyperthyroidism patients and about 17 progressor patients. To identify TCR V-J signatures that set the groups apart, the researchers used a discovery cohort of 100 patients, made up of about 44 with Graves' ophthalmopathy and 57 with stable Graves' hyperthyroidism. Whether ophthalmopathy could be predicted prospectively was tested in an independent validation cohort made up of under 20 hyperthyroidism patients plus 17 patients who later progressed to ophthalmopathy.

There are a few counts of this clonotype. No cognate antigen has been identified for it. Per-base qualities were not stored, and no clone one base away is much larger. The CDR3 goes from the cysteine to the phenylalanine over 14 residues. Only CDR3 DNA is held: 42 bases, read in frame from base 1. Trimming costs V 8 bases and J 5 bases, and their ends lie 19 bases apart. Looking up the germline V gene (reference sequence) yields CDR1 MNHEY and CDR2 SMNVEV. On the study overall, not on this receptor specifically: Sample size was not statistically predetermined, and blinding of investigators to group allocation was not performed. Most expanded thyroid clonotypes (frequency above 0.001) were also detected in blood, suggesting blood repertoires may reflect thyroid immune responses. A model built on a 13 V-J signature distinguished ophthalmopathy from stable hyperthyroidism, reaching 85% to 90% sensitivity and 81.08% specificity in cross-validation and 80%/75% in testing. In validation, progression to ophthalmopathy was predicted by the model with nearly 71% sensitivity and 72.22% specificity, a median of roughly six months before onset.

The TCR beta CDR3 regions were amplified from the RNA transcripts. For the first round of RT-PCR on the TCR CDR3, the HTBI primer set was used together with the Qiagen OneStep RT-PCR kit. Libraries were constructed in a second round of multiplex PCR, after which size selection and purification were performed. Paired-end sequencing of the libraries was performed with 100 bp reads on an Illumina HiSeq2000. Processing in the source paper ran as follows. SOAPnuke was used to process the raw data, throwing out any read that contained adapters or uncalled bases, had a mean Phred below 15, or lacked an exact constant-primer or identifier match. High-quality paired reads were merged with COPE v1.2.5, and unique nucleotide sequences were defined as clonotypes. Clonotypes were aligned to IMGT TRBV, TRBD and TRBJ reference segments using MiTCR v1.1. The analysis included only V-J combinations with a frequency above 0.0001, which together covered roughly 99% of the repertoires. A TCS score was defined as the ratio of F50 (clonal expansion) to E x V (chaos), with BLOSUM62-based TCRdist applied between CDR3 peptides within each V-J. Welch's t-statistics and random forest reduced around 520 V-J features to 13, which were used in a naive Bayes classifier (R e1071). TCRdb reprocessed the public reads (quality trimming at Q25 with fastp, clone calling with MiXCR) and kept in-frame beta chains. Rows with a matching CDR3 protein are joined into one entry that keeps the most common DNA and genes. Clone size and V and J calls follow TCRdb, not the original study. Recorded for this sample are 300,000 to 450,000 distinct CDR3 sequences; 15% of them occurred a single time. Together, the top ten hold approximately 32% of the sample.

A patient counted as having stable Graves' hyperthyroidism if no progression to ophthalmopathy occurred over 18 months of follow-up. The hyperthyroidism patients were between 18 and 65 years old and newly diagnosed, with a disease duration of less than 2 months. Any patient with an uncontrolled infection, another autoimmune disease, pregnancy or lactation was excluded. Clinical symptoms, serum thyroxine and TRAb, thyroid ultrasound, and orbital computed tomography formed the basis for the diagnoses. Ficoll-Paque density gradient centrifugation was used to isolate PBMCs from 8 to 10 ml of fresh peripheral blood. Trizol reagent was used to extract total RNA, and RNA quality was then checked on an Agilent 2100 Bioanalyzer.

The receptor was derived from a woman under 40 with Graves' hyperthyroidism. Sequencing was carried out using blood. The sequence joins TRBV27 to TRBJ2-7, and the D gene may be TRBD2, 6 bases matching. Here is the DNA: TGTGCCAGCTCCGTGAGGCGGGGAATAAACGAGCAGTACTTC. Its protein is CASSVRRGINEQYF.